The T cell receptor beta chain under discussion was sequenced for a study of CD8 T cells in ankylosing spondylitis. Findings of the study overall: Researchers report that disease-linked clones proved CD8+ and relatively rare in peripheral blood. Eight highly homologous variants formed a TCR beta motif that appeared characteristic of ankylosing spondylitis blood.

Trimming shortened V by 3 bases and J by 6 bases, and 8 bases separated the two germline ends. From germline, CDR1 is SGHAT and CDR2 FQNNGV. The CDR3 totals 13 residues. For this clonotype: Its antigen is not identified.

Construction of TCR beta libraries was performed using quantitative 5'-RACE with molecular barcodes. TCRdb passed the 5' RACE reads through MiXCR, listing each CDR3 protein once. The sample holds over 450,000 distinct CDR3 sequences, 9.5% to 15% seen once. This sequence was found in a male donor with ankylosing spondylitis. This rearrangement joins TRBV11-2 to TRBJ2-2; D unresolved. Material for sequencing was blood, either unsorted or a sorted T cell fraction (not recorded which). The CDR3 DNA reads TGTGCCAGCAGCTTTTCTTTTTCCGGGGAGCTGTTTTTT. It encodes CASSFSFSGELFF.